This T cell receptor beta chain was profiled in a study of blood T cell repertoires in COVID-19. Adults between about 18 and 89 years of age took part from approximately 24 US areas. Clones were sequenced by immunoSEQ multiplex PCR, and TCRdb holds only the in-frame ones, with some missing. This sample has approximately 380,000 clones, with more than 85% found just once. The germline V gene has CDR1 MRHNA and CDR2 SNTAGT. V was cut by 6 bases and J by 13 bases, with 19 bases left in between. The CDR3 length is 14 residues. The origin of this receptor is a woman between 40 and 55 years old who had been exposed to COVID-19. The sample comprised PBMCs or T cells enriched from blood (not recorded which). This sequence joins TRBV6-4 and TRBJ1-6; D unresolved. The CDR3 is CASRSSLLSSPLHF. The CDR3 coding sequence is TGTGCCAGCAGAAGTTCCCTTCTATCATCGCCCCTCCACTTT.